The entry below describes one TCR beta chain. Here immunoSEQ multiplex PCR was the method, and the copy in TCRdb shows in-frame clones only, minus some. The sample consists of approximately 89,000 clones, 86% of them appearing once. This specimen belongs to a study of control samples from healthy donors and cancer patients. Trimming stripped 6 bases from V and 3 bases from J, with 5 bases between. The CDR3 totals 11 residues. CDR1 and CDR2 from the germline V gene are SNHLY and FYNNEI. The specimen sequenced was blood. The chain combines TRBV2 with TRBJ1-2; D not certain. The sequence was collected from a young man in good health. The CDR3 sequence: CASRRDYGYTF. CDR3 coding DNA: TGTGCCAGCAGGAGGGACTATGGCTACACCTTC.